The 14 T cell receptor beta chains presented below share a single source sample, sequenced in a study of blood T cells in healthy people across ages. A sample-barcoded 5' primer and a J-beta primer mix were used in a second PCR of roughly 7 to 11 cycles. TCRdb fed the 5' RACE reads into MiXCR, producing one record per CDR3 protein. The sample carries about 1.8 million distinct CDR3 sequences, around 50% recorded once. Sequencing used blood. These TCRs come from a woman aged 40 to 55 in good health.

V usage is TRBV11-2 and J usage is TRBJ2-4; TRBD2 is a possible D gene (5 bases). Germline V lookup: CDR1 SGHAT, CDR2 FQNNGV. Trimming took off 3 bases at V and 13 bases at J, with 19 bases between the two ends. This CDR3 has 14 amino acids. The CDR3 is CASSLTGDYNEQYF. The DNA of the CDR3 is TGTGCCAGCAGCTTGACGGGTGACTACAATGAGCAGTACTTC.

The chain uses TRBV7-2 and TRBJ1-5; D is ambiguous. Trimming shortened V by 5 bases and J by 1 base, and 9 bases separated the two germline ends. Per germline, CDR1 SGHTA and CDR2 FQGNSA. The CDR3 consists of 14 residues. CDR3 in DNA: TGTGCCAGCAGCACATATGGGAGCAATCAGCCCCAGCATTTT. Its translation is CASSTYGSNQPQHF. Full variable domain (outside the CDR3, taken from reference TRBV7-2 and TRBJ1-5): GAGVSQSPSNKVTEKGKDVELRCDPISGHTALYWYRQSLGQGLEFLIYFQGNSAPDKSGLPSDRFSAERTGGSVSTLTIQRTQQEDSAVYLCASSTYGSNQPQHFGDGTRLSIL.

DNA of the CDR3: TGCAGTGCTAGTACCACAGGGACCCACAATGAGCAGTTCTTC. Translation gives CSASTTGTHNEQFF. V is TRBV20-1 and J is TRBJ2-1; D possibly corresponds to TRBD1 (6 bases). V dropped 3 bases and J dropped 5 bases, with 14 bases sitting between them. The germline V gene has CDR1 DFQATT and CDR2 SNEGSKA (reference sequence). The CDR3 covers 14 residues.

The chain's CDR3 is CASSFAGGAHEQFF. CDR3 sequence (DNA): TGCGCCAGCAGCTTTGCCGGGGGGGCCCATGAGCAGTTCTTC. V gene TRBV5-1 combines with J gene TRBJ2-1; 8 nucleotides agree with TRBD2. CDR3 length equals 14 residues. Trimming took 2 bases from V and 8 from J; bases not matched to a gene: 6. The germline V gene encodes CDR1 SGHRS and CDR2 YFSETQ.

This chain joins TRBV20-1 and TRBJ1-4, with a possible D match to TRBD1 (6 bases). CDR1 is DFQATT, CDR2 SNEGSKA, per germline (reference sequence). V lost 3 bases to trimming and J lost 4 bases, with 12 bases between them. This CDR3 region has 14 residues. Here the CDR3 reads CSASPGQFNEKLFF. CDR3 DNA: TGCAGTGCTAGCCCTGGACAGTTTAATGAAAAACTGTTTTTT.

The chain is built from TRBV5-1 and TRBJ2-7; no definite D call. Trimming removed 0 bases from V and 5 bases from J, with 9 bases in between. The CDR3 is 13 amino acids. Germline values: CDR1 SGHRS, CDR2 YFSETQ. In DNA, the CDR3 is TGCGCCAGCAGCTTGGATGGTAATGACGAGCAGTACTTC. It yields the protein CASSLDGNDEQYF.

In this sample, this clonotype turned up a few times. The junction shows a germline mismatch at one end, possibly a read error. The V and J genes are TRBV7-8 and TRBJ2-7, with D maybe TRBD1 (6 bases). Germline-derived CDR1 and CDR2 are SGHVS and FQNEAQ. This CDR3 is built from 14 residues. The CDR3 DNA reads TGTGCCAGCAGCGTAGCGCAGGGGCCCTACGAGCAGTACTTC. Residues: CASSVAQGPYEQYF.

The table lists this clonotype with a few counts. V is TRBV4-2 and J is TRBJ1-2; maybe TRBD1 (5 bases). The V and J ends lost 2 bases and 4 bases respectively, with 23 bases between them. This CDR3 is built from 18 residues. Germline lookup yields CDR1 LGHNA and CDR2 YNFKEQ. The CDR3 nucleotides read TGTGCCAGCAGCCAAAAAAGTTCGACAGTCAGTGGCCTCTATGGCTACACCTTC. Protein sequence: CASSQKSSTVSGLYGYTF.

This clonotype has just a few counts. The genes are TRBV5-1 and TRBJ2-5; D remains unclear. The germline V gene has CDR1 SGHRS and CDR2 YFSETQ. Trimming pared 0 bases from V and 1 base from J, leaving 7 bases between. The CDR3 runs 14 residues. This CDR3 is CASSLARIQETQYF. The CDR3, as DNA: TGCGCCAGCAGCTTGGCCAGGATCCAAGAGACCCAGTACTTC.

In this sample, this clonotype turned up a few times. The rearrangement links TRBV20-1 to TRBJ2-1, with 14 nucleotides matching TRBD2. Looked up from germline, CDR1 is DFQATT and CDR2 is SNEGSKA (reference sequence). Losses at the gene ends were 0 bases for V and 0 bases for J; bases not matched to a gene: 7. CDR3 length equals 19 residues. Here the CDR3 reads CSARDRTSGGKRSYNEQFF. Here the CDR3 DNA reads TGCAGTGCTAGAGATAGGACTAGCGGGGGGAAACGCTCCTACAATGAGCAGTTCTTC.

This clonotype was counted only a few times. V usage is TRBV12-3 or TRBV12-4 and J usage is TRBJ1-4; D is ambiguous. The CDR3 sequence is 14 residues long. The V and J ends lost 6 bases and 8 bases respectively, with 16 bases between them. DNA of the CDR3: TGTGCCAGCAGCGTGGACTATTTGCAGGAAAAACTGTTTTTT. Its translation: CASSVDYLQEKLFF.

The rearrangement links TRBV7-9 to TRBJ1-4; TRBD1 is a possible D gene (5 bases). The V end was cut by 4 bases, the J end by 7 bases, with 7 bases between. The CDR3 runs to 12 residues. Germline V gene sequence: CDR1 SEHNR, CDR2 FQNEAQ (reference sequence). For the CDR3, the DNA is TGTGCCAGCAGCTACGGGACTGAAAAACTGTTTTTT. Protein sequence: CASSYGTEKLFF.

This clonotype is a singleton in its sample. The CDR3 sequence: CSAHGQVDEKLFF. CDR3 nucleotide sequence: TGCAGTGCTCACGGCCAGGTTGATGAAAAACTGTTTTTT. The V and J genes are TRBV20-1 and TRBJ1-4; D is unclear. Per germline, CDR1 DFQATT and CDR2 SNEGSKA (reference sequence). V was shortened by 5 bases and J by 6 bases, with 13 bases between the two germline ends. This CDR3 has 13 amino acids.

This rearrangement joins TRBV7-2 to TRBJ2-7; 11 bases align to TRBD2. The J segment lost 5 bases and the V segment lost 3 bases, leaving 15 bases of the junction unmatched. The CDR3 is 18 amino acids. Germline CDR1 is SGHTA and CDR2 is FQGNSA. In nucleotides, the CDR3 is TGTGCCAGCAGCTTCTCCCCCTACAACCTAGCGGGGGGACACGAGCAGTACTTC. It translates to CASSFSPYNLAGGHEQYF. Looking up the rest from reference TRBV7-2 and TRBJ2-7 gives the full variable domain: GAGVSQSPSNKVTEKGKDVELRCDPISGHTALYWYRQSLGQGLEFLIYFQGNSAPDKSGLPSDRFSAERTGGSVSTLTIQRTQQEDSAVYLCASSFSPYNLAGGHEQYFGPGTRLTVT.